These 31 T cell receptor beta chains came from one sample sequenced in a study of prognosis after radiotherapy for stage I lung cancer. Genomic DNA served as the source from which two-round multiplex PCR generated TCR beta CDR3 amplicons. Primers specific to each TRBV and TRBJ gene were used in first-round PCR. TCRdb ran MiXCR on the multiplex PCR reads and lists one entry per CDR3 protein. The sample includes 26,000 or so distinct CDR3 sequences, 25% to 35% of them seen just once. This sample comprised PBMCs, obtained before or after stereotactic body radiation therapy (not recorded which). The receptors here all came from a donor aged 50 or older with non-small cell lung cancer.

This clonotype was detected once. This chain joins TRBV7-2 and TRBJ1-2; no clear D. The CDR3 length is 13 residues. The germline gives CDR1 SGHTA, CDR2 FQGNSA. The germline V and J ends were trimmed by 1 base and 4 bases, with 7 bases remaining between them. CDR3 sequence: CASSLGSFYGYTF. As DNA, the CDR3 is TGTGCCAGCAGCTTAGGCAGTTTCTATGGCTACACCTTC.

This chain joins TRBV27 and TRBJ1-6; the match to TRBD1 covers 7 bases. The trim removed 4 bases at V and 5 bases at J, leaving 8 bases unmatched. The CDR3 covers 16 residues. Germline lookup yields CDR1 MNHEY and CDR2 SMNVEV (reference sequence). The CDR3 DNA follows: TGTGCCAGCAGTTCGGGACAGCACCTAGATAATTCACCCCTCCACTTT. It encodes CASSSGQHLDNSPLHF.

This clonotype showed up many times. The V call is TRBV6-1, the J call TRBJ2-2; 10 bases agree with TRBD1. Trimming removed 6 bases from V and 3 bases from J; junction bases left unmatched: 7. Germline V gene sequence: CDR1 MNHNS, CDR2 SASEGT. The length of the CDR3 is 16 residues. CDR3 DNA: TGTGCCAGCAGGGCGACAGGGGGCGCGGACACCGGGGAGCTGTTTTTT. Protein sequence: CASRATGGADTGELFF.

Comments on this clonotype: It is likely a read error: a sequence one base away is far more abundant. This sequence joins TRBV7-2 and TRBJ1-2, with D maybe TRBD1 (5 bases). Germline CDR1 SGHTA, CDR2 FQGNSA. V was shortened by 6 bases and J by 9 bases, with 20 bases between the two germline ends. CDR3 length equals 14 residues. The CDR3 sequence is CASRPVGAVGCYTF. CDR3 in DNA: TGTGCCAGCAGGCCCGTAGGGGCGGTGGGGTGCTACACCTTC.

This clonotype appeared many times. The CDR3 DNA sequence: TGTGCCAGCAGCCTAGGACTAGCGGTGGGCCTCGAGCAGTACTTC. Amino acid sequence: CASSLGLAVGLEQYF. This chain uses TRBV7-2 with TRBJ2-7; TRBD2 matches at 10 bases. Germline CDR1 is SGHTA and CDR2 is FQGNSA. This CDR3 is built from 15 residues. With V trimmed by 5 bases and J by 6 bases, 10 bases remained unmatched.

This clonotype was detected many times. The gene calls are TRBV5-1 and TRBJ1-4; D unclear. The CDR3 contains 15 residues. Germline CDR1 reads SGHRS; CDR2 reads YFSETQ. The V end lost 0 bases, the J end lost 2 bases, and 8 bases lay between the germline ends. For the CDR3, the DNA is TGCGCCAGCAGCTTGGCCGGAATGACTAATGAAAAACTGTTTTTT. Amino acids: CASSLAGMTNEKLFF. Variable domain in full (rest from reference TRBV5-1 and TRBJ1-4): KAGVTQTPRYLIKTRGQQVTLSCSPISGHRSVSWYQQTPGQGLQFLFEYFSETQRNKGNFPGRFSGRQFSNSRSEMNVSTLELGDSALYLCASSLAGMTNEKLFFGSGTQLSVL.

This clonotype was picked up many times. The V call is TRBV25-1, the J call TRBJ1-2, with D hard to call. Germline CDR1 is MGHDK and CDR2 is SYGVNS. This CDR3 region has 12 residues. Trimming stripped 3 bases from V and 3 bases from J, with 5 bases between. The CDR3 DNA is TGTGCCAGCAGTGACACCTACTATGGCTACACCTTC. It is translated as CASSDTYYGYTF.

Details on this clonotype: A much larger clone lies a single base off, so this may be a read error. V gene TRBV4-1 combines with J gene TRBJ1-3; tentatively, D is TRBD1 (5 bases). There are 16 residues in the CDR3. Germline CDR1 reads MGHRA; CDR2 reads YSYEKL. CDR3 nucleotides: TGCGCCAGCAGCCAAGAGTACCGGGACTCTGGAAACACCACATATTTT. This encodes CASSQEYRDSGNTTYF.

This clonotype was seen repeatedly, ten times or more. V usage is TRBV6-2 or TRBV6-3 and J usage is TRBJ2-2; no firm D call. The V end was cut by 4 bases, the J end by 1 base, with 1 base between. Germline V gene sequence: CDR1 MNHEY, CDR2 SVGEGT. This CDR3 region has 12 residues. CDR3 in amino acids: CASSWNTGELFF. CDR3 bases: TGTGCCAGCAGTTGGAACACCGGGGAGCTGTTTTTT.

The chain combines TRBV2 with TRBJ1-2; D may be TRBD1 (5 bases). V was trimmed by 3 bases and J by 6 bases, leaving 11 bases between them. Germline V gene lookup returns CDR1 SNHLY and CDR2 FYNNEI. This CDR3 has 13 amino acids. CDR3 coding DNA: TGTGCCAGCAGTGACAGGGTCGTCGATGGCTACACCTTC. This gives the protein CASSDRVVDGYTF.

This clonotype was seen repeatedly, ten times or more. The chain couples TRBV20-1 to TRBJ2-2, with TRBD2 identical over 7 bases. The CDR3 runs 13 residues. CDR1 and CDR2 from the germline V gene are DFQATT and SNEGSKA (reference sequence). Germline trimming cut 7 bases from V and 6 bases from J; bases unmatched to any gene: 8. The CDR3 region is CSGSGRGSGELFF. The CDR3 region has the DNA TGCAGTGGGTCAGGGAGGGGATCCGGGGAGCTGTTTTTT.

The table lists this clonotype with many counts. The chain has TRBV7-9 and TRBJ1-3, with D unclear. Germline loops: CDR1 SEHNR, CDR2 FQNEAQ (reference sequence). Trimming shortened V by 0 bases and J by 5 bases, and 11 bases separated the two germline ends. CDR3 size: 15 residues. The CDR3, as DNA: TGTGCCAGCAGCTTAGCGGCAGGAGCCCGAAACACCATATATTTT. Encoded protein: CASSLAAGARNTIYF.

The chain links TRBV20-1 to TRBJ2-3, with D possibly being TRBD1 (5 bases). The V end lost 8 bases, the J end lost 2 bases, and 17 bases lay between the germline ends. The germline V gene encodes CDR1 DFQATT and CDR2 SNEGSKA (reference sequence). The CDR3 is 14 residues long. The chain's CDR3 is CSSYPWGTTDTQYF. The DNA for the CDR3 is TGCAGTTCCTACCCGTGGGGCACCACAGATACGCAGTATTTT.

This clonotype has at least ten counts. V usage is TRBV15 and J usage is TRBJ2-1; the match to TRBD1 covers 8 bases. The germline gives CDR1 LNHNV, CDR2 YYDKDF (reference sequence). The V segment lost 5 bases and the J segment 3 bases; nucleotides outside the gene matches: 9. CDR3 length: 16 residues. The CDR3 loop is CATSVRTGIGYNEQFF. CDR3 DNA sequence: TGTGCCACCAGCGTTCGGACAGGGATTGGCTACAATGAGCAGTTCTTC.

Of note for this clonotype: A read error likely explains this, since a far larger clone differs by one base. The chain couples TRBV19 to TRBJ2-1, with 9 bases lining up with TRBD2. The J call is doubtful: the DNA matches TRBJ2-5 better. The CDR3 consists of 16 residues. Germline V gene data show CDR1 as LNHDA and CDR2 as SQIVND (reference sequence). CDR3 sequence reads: CASSGSGTSRAETQYF. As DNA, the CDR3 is TGTGCCAGTAGTGGGTCCGGGACTAGCAGGGCCGAGACCCAGTACTTC.

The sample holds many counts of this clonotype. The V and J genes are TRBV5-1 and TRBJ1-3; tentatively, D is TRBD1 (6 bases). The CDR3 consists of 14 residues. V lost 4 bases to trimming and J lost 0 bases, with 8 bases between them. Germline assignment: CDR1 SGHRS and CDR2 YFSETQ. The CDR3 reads CASSVQGSGNTIYF. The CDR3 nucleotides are TGCGCCAGCAGCGTACAGGGCTCTGGAAACACCATATATTTT.

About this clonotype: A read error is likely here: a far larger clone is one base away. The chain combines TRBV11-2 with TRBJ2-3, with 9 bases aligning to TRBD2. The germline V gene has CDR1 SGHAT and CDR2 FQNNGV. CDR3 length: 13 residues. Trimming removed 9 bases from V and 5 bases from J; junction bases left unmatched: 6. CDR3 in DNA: TGTGCCAGTAGCGTACTAGCGGGAGATACGCAGTATTTT. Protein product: CASSVLAGDTQYF. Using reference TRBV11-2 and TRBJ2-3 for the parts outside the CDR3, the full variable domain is EAGVAQSPRYKIIEKRQSVAFWCNPISGHATLYWYQQILGQGPKLLIQFQNNGVVDDSQLPKDRFSAERLKGVDSTLKIQPAKLEDSAVYLCASSVLAGDTQYFGPGTRLTVL.

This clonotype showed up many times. The CDR3 nucleotides are TGTGCCAGCAGGCAGGGGGGGACGAGCAACTATGGCTACACCTTC. Amino acid sequence: CASRQGGTSNYGYTF. The genes are TRBV6-1 and TRBJ1-2, with 7 nucleotides matching TRBD1. Germline loops: CDR1 MNHNS, CDR2 SASEGT. The CDR3 has 15 amino acids. J gave up 2 bases and V 6 bases, and 9 bases lay outside the gene matches.

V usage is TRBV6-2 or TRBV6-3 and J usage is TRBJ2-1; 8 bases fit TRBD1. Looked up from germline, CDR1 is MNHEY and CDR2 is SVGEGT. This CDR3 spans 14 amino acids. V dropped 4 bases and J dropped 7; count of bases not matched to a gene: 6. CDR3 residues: CASSFLRQGNEQFF. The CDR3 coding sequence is TGTGCCAGCAGTTTCCTTAGACAGGGGAATGAGCAGTTCTTC.

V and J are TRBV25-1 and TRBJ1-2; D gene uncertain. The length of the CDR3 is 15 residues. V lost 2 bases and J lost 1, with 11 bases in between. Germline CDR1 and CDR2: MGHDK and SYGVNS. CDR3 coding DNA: TGTGCCAGCAGTGAACCGGGGTCCGGTAACTATGGCTACACCTTC. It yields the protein CASSEPGSGNYGYTF.

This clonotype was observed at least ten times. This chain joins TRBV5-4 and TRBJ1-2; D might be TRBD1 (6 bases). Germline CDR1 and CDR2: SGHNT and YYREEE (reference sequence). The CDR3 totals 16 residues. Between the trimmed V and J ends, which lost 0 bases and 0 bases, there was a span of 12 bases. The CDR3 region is CASSLEGRGANYGYTF. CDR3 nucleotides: TGTGCCAGCAGCTTGGAGGGCAGGGGAGCTAACTATGGCTACACCTTC. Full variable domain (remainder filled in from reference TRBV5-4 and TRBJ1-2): ETGVTQSPTHLIKTRGQQVTLRCSSQSGHNTVSWYQQALGQGPQFIFQYYREEENGRGNFPPRFSGLQFPNYSSELNVNALELDDSALYLCASSLEGRGANYGYTFGSGTRLTVV.

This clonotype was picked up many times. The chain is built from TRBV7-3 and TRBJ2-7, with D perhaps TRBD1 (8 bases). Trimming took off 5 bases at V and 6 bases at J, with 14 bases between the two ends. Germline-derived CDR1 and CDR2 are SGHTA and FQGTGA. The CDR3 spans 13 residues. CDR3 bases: TGTGCCAGCAGCCCACAGGGGGGGGGCGAGCAGTACTTC. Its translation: CASSPQGGGEQYF.

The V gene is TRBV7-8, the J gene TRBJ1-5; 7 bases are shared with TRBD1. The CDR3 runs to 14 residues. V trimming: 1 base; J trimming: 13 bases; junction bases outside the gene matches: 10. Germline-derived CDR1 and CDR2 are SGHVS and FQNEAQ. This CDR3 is CASSLVGGNHPQHF. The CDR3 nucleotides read TGTGCCAGCAGCTTAGTAGGGGGCAATCATCCTCAGCATTTT.

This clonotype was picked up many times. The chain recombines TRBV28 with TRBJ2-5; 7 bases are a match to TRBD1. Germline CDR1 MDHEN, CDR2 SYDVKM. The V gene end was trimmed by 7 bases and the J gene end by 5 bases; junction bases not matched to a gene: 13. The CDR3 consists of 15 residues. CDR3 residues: CASTPTGADLETQYF. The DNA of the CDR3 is TGTGCCAGCACCCCAACAGGGGCCGATTTGGAGACCCAGTACTTC.

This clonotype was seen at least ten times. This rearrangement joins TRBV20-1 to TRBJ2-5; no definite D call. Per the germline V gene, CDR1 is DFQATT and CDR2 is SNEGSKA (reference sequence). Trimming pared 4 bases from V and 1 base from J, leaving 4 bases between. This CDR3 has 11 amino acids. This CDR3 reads CSAMTQETQYF. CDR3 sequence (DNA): TGCAGTGCTATGACCCAAGAGACCCAGTACTTC.

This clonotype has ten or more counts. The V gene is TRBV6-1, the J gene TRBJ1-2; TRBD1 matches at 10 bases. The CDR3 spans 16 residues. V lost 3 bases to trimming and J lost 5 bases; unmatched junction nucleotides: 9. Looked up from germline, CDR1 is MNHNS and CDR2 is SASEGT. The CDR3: CASSDVGTGDVYGYTF. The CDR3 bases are TGTGCCAGCAGTGACGTAGGGACAGGGGACGTTTATGGCTACACCTTC.

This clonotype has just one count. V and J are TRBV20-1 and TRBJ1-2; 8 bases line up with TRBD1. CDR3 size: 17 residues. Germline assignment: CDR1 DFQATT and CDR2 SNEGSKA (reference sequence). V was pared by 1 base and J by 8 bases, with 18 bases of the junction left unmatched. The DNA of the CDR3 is TGCAGTGCTAGAGGAGGGGCGGCAGGGGGCTCCCTCGGCGGCTACACCTTC. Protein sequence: CSARGGAAGGSLGGYTF.

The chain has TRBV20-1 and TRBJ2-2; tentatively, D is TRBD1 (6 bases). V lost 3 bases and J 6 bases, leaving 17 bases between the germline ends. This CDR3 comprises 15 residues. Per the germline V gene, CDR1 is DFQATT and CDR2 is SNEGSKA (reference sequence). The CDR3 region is CSARGRDRKAGELFF. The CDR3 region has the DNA TGCAGTGCTAGGGGCCGAGACAGGAAGGCCGGGGAGCTGTTTTTT.

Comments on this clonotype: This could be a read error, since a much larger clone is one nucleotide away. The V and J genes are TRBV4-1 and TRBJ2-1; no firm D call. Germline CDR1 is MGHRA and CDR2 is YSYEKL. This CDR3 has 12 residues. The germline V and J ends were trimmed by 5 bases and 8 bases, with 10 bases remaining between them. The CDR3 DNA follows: TGCGCCAGCAGCATCCGCGGCGATGAGCAGTTCTTC. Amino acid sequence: CASSIRGDEQFF.

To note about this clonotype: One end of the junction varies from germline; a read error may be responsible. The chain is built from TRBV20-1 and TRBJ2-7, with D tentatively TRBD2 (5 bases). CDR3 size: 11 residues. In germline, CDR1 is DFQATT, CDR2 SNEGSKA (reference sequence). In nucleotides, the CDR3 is TGCAGTGCTATAACAGACTACGAGCAGCACTTC. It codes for CSAITDYEQHF.

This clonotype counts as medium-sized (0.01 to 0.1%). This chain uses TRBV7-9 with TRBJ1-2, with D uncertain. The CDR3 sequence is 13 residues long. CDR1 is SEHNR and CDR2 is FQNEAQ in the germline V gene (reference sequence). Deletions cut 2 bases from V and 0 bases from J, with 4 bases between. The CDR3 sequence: CASSLNPNYGYTF. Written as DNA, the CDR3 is TGTGCCAGCAGCTTAAACCCTAACTATGGCTACACCTTC.